One sample yielded the 18 T cell receptor beta chains listed below, sequenced in a study of cytomegalovirus exposure and HLA in healthy donors. PCR was performed using 60 Vbeta and 13 Jbeta primers. Produced via immunoSEQ multiplex PCR; TCRdb's table is partial and in-frame only. Seen here are some 130,000 clones, about 73% observed once, and the top ten hold roughly 6%. The sequenced sample was PBMCs. All receptors come from a woman in her 50s in good health and CMV-seropositive.

This chain connects TRBV30 to TRBJ1-5; D uncertain. The CDR3 consists of 14 residues. Germline V gene lookup returns CDR1 GTSNPN and CDR2 SVGIG (reference sequence). Trimming removed 5 bases at V and 2 bases at J, with 13 bases between. CDR3 sequence (DNA): TGTGCCTGGGCCGAGAAGTCTGGCAATCAGCCCCAGCATTTT. Translated: CAWAEKSGNQPQHF.

The chain joins TRBV10-3 to TRBJ2-7; D possibly corresponds to TRBD1 (6 bases). The germline CDR1 and CDR2 sequences are ENHRY and SYGVKD. V lost 5 bases and J lost 4, with 21 bases in between. The CDR3 contains 16 residues. The CDR3 sequence: CAISTPGQKVGYEQYF. Written as DNA, the CDR3 is TGTGCCATCAGTACCCCAGGACAGAAAGTCGGGTACGAGCAGTACTTC.

About this clone itself: One junction end does not reproduce the germline sequence, and a read error may be involved. The chain couples TRBV10-3 to TRBJ2-3; D possibly corresponds to TRBD2 (6 bases). The CDR3 extends over 16 amino acids. Germline V gene lookup returns CDR1 ENHRY and CDR2 SYGVKD. Here the CDR3 reads CAIRRDGDPSTYTQYF. In DNA, the CDR3 is TGTGCCATCAGGCGGGACGGTGACCCTAGCACATATACGCAGTATTTT.

This chain joins TRBV7-9 and TRBJ1-6, with TRBD1 identical over 11 bases. Per the germline V gene, CDR1 is SEHNR and CDR2 is FQNEAQ (reference sequence). The CDR3 is 14 amino acids. V lost 10 bases to trimming and J lost 7 bases; unmatched junction nucleotides: 6. The CDR3 loop is CATPGQGENSPLHF. In DNA form, the CDR3 reads TGTGCCACCCCGGGACAGGGGGAAAATTCACCCCTCCACTTT.

A single count supports this clone. This chain links TRBV18 with TRBJ1-5, with D possibly TRBD1 on 5 matching bases. V was pared by 3 bases and J by 2 bases, with 14 bases between. The CDR3 has 16 amino acids. From germline, CDR1 is KGHSH and CDR2 LQKENI. The CDR3, as DNA: TGTGCCAGCTCACCGACCGGGGGTGCGGGCAATCAGCCCCAGCATTTT. Its protein is CASSPTGGAGNQPQHF. Combining the CDR3 with reference TRBV18 and TRBJ1-5 gives the whole variable domain NAGVMQNPRHLVRRRGQEARLRCSPMKGHSHVYWYRQLPEEGLKFMVYLQKENIIDESGMPKERFSAEFPKEGPSILRIQQVVRGDSAAYFCASSPTGGAGNQPQHFGDGTRLSIL.

The chain combines TRBV6-1 with TRBJ2-3; D is uncertain. The V and J ends lost 6 bases and 2 bases respectively, with 9 bases between them. Germline CDR1 reads MNHNS; CDR2 reads SASEGT. The length of the CDR3 is 13 residues. The CDR3 loop is CASRTTSTDTQYF. CDR3 sequence (DNA): TGTGCCAGCAGGACGACATCCACAGATACGCAGTATTTT.

The chain has TRBV7-2 and TRBJ1-1; perhaps TRBD1 as D (5 bases). The V gene lost 2 bases and the J gene lost 1 base, with 8 bases spanning the gap. Per germline, CDR1 SGHTA and CDR2 FQGNSA. The CDR3 is 14 amino acids. In DNA, the CDR3 is TGTGCCAGCAGCTTATTGGGGCCGAACACTGAAGCTTTCTTT. The encoded protein is CASSLLGPNTEAFF.

V usage is TRBV2 and J usage is TRBJ1-6, with D maybe TRBD1 (6 bases). The CDR3 contains 13 residues. In germline, CDR1 is SNHLY, CDR2 FYNNEI. Between the trimmed V and J ends, which lost 7 bases and 4 bases, there was a span of 8 bases. The DNA for the CDR3 is TGTGCCAGCAAAGGACAGTATAATTCACCCCTCCACTTT. Translated: CASKGQYNSPLHF.

V and J are TRBV5-1 and TRBJ1-6; possibly TRBD1 for D (6 bases). V lost 4 bases and J 7 bases, leaving 18 bases between the germline ends. Germline CDR1 and CDR2: SGHRS and YFSETQ. This CDR3 spans 16 amino acids. This CDR3 is CASSSQGLRGNSPLHF. The CDR3 DNA follows: TGCGCCAGCAGCAGCCAGGGGCTAAGGGGGAATTCACCCCTCCACTTT.

This sequence joins TRBV10-3 and TRBJ1-2; 10 nucleotides match TRBD1. The germline V gene has CDR1 ENHRY and CDR2 SYGVKD. V was pared by 4 bases and J by 1 base, with 0 bases of the junction left unmatched. This CDR3 contains 14 residues. The CDR3 sequence is CAISGTGGNYGYTF. The CDR3, as DNA: TGTGCCATCAGTGGGACAGGGGGTAACTATGGCTACACCTTC.

The genes are TRBV10-2 and TRBJ1-2; D call uncertain. This CDR3 is 12 amino acids long. Trimming took off 4 bases at V and 2 bases at J, with 5 bases between the two ends. Germline loops: CDR1 WSHSY, CDR2 SAAADI. The CDR3 DNA reads TGCGCCAGCAGTGGGCAGAACTATGGCTACACCTTC. Protein: CASSGQNYGYTF.

The CDR3 protein is CAISEMSMNTEAFF. CDR3 sequence (DNA): TGTGCCATCAGTGAGATGTCCATGAACACTGAAGCTTTCTTT. The chain employs TRBV10-3 and TRBJ1-1, with D unclear. Trimming took off 2 bases at V and 0 bases at J, with 7 bases between the two ends. This CDR3 comprises 14 residues. Germline CDR1 and CDR2: ENHRY and SYGVKD.

The chain recombines TRBV14 with TRBJ2-5; no clear D gene. Germline V gene lookup returns CDR1 SGHDN and CDR2 FVKESK. Trimming cost V 0 bases and J 5 bases, with 13 bases left between them. This CDR3 region has 15 residues. The CDR3 region has the DNA TGTGCCAGCAGCCAAGATACAGCCAAGTGGGAGACCCAGTACTTC. As protein: CASSQDTAKWETQYF.

V is TRBV30 and J is TRBJ1-6, with 8 bases matching TRBD1. The CDR3 contains 17 residues. CDR1 and CDR2 (germline): GTSNPN, SVGIG (reference sequence). V was pared by 0 bases and J by 13 bases, with 17 bases of the junction left unmatched. The CDR3 bases are TGTGCCTGGAGTGTAATGGGGGTGGCAGGGGGCTTTGCGCCCCTCCACTTT. It specifies CAWSVMGVAGGFAPLHF.

The rearrangement links TRBV7-9 to TRBJ2-7; tentative D call: TRBD1 (6 bases). Per germline, CDR1 SEHNR and CDR2 FQNEAQ (reference sequence). CDR3 length: 12 residues. With 4 bases removed from V and 3 bases from J, the gap between germline ends came to 7 bases. In DNA form, the CDR3 reads TGTGCCAGCAGCTCGACAGGCTACGAGCAGTACTTC. Protein product: CASSSTGYEQYF.

This clone showed up just a few times. V and J are TRBV18 and TRBJ1-1; D unresolved. Trimming took off 6 bases at V and 0 bases at J, with 8 bases between the two ends. The CDR3 is 13 amino acids. Germline V gene lookup returns CDR1 KGHSH and CDR2 LQKENI. The CDR3: CASSGLMNTEAFF. The CDR3 region has the DNA TGTGCCAGCTCTGGGCTGATGAACACTGAAGCTTTCTTT.

This clone was detected a few times. V is TRBV5-1 and J is TRBJ2-4; tentative D call: TRBD1 (6 bases). CDR1 and CDR2 from the germline V gene are SGHRS and YFSETQ. The CDR3 is 15 amino acids. The V end lost 7 bases, the J end lost 3 bases, and 17 bases lay between the germline ends. The CDR3 nucleotides read TGCGCCAGCCGTAAGACAGGTGGAGACAAAAACATTCAGTACTTC. It yields the protein CASRKTGGDKNIQYF.

The chain combines TRBV9 with TRBJ2-5, with D perhaps matching TRBD1 (5 bases). Per the germline V gene, CDR1 is SGDLS and CDR2 is YYNGEE. This CDR3 comprises 15 residues. V was shortened by 0 bases and J by 1 base, with 10 bases between the two germline ends. The DNA for the CDR3 is TGTGCCAGCAGCGTAGGGGGCTCGGGCCAAGAGACCCAGTACTTC. Translating gives CASSVGGSGQETQYF. Variable domain in full (rest from reference TRBV9 and TRBJ2-5): DSGVTQTPKHLITATGQRVTLRCSPRSGDLSVYWYQQSLDQGLQFLIQYYNGEERAKGNILERFSAQQFPDLHSELNLSSLELGDSALYFCASSVGGSGQETQYFGPGTRLLVL.